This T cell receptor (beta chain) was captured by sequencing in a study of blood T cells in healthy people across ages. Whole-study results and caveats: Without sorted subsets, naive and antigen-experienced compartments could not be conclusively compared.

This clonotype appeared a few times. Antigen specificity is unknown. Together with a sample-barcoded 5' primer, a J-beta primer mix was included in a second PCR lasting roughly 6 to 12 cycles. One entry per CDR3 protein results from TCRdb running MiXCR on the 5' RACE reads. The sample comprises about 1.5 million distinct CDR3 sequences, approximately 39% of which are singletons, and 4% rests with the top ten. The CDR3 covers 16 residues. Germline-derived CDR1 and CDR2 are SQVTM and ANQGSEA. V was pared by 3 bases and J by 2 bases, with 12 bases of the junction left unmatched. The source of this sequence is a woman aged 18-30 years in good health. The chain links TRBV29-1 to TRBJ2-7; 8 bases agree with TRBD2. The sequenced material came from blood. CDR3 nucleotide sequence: TGCAGCGTTGATTATGCCGCTAGCGGGCTGCCCTACGAGCAGTACTTC. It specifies CSVDYAASGLPYEQYF.